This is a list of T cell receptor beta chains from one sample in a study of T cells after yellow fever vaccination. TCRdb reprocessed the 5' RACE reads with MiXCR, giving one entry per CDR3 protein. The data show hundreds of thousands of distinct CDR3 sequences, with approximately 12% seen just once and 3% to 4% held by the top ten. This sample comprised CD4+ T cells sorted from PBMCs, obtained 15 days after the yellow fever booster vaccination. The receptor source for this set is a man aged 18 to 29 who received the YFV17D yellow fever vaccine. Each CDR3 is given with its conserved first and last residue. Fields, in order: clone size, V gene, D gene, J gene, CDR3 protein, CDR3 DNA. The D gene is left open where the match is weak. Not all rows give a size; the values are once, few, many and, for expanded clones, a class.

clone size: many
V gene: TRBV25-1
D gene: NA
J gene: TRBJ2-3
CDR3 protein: CASSGTATDTQYF
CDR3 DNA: TGTGCCAGCAGTGGAACAGCTACAGATACGCAGTATTTT

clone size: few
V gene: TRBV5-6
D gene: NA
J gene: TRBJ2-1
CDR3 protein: CASSMGGKAYNEQFF
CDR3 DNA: TGTGCCAGCAGCATGGGCGGGAAAGCCTACAATGAGCAGTTCTTC

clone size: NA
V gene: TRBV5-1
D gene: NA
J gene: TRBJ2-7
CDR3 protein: CASSLVSSEQYF
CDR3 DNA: TGCGCCAGCAGCTTAGTCTCCTCCGAGCAGTACTTC

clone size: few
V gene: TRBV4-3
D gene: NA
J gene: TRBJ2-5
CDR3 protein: CASSQLERETQYF
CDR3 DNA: TGCGCCAGCAGCCAACTAGAGCGAGAGACCCAGTACTTC

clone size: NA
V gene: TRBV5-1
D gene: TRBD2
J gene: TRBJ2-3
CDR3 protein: CASSLPGGSDTQYF
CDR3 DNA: TGCGCCAGCAGCTTGCCGGGGGGATCTGATACGCAGTATTTT

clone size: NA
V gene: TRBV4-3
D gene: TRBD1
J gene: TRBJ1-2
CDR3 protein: CASSQDRADRVGYTF
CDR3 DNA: TGCGCCAGCAGCCAAGATAGAGCGGACAGGGTTGGCTACACCTTC

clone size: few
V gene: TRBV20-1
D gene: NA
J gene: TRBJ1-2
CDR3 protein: CSARDLGIGYTF
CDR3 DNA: TGCAGTGCTAGGGACCTCGGCATTGGCTACACCTTC

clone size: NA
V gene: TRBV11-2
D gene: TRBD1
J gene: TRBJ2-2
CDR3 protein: CASSLAAGTGGTGELFF
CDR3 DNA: TGTGCCAGCAGCTTAGCGGCGGGGACAGGGGGCACCGGGGAGCTGTTTTTT

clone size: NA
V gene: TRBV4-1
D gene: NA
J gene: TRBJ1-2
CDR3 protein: CASSHAKGGYGYTF
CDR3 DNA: TGCGCCAGCAGCCACGCGAAGGGAGGCTATGGCTACACCTTC

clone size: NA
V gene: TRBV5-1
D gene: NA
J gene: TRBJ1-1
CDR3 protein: CASSLGPFSVKFTEAFF
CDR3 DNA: TGCGCCAGCAGCTTGGGACCTTTCTCCGTGAAATTCACTGAAGCTTTCTTT

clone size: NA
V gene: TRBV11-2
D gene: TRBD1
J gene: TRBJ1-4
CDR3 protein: CASSLGRGQGYEKLFF
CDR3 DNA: TGTGCCAGCAGCTTAGGGAGAGGACAGGGTTATGAAAAACTGTTTTTT

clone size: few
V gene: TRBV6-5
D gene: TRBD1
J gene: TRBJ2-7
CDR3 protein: CASRRSGTGKEQYF
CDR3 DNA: TGTGCCAGCAGACGCTCCGGGACAGGGAAAGAGCAGTACTTC

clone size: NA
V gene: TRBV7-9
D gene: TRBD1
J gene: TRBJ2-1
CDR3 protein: CASSRTGRNEQFF
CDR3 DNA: TGTGCCAGCAGCCGGACAGGGAGAAATGAGCAGTTCTTC

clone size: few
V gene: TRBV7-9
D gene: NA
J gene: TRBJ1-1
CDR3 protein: CASRSHGDTEAFF
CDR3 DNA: TGTGCCAGCAGGTCCCATGGGGACACTGAAGCTTTCTTT

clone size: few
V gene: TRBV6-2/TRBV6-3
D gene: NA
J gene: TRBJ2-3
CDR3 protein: CASSNTGTPTLTDTQYF
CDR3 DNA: TGTGCCAGCAGTAATACCGGGACACCGACCCTCACAGATACGCAGTATTTT

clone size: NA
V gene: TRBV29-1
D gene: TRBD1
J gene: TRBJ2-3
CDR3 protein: CSVTTGFSTDTQYF
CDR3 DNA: TGCAGCGTGACGACAGGGTTTAGCACAGATACGCAGTATTTT

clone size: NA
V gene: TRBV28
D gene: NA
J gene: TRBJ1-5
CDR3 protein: CASSLGGAHQPQHF
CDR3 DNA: TGTGCCAGCAGTTTAGGGGGGGCGCATCAGCCCCAGCATTTT

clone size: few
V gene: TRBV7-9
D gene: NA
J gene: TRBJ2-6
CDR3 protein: CASSGIPTVTSGANVLTF
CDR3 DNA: TGTGCCAGCAGCGGCATCCCGACAGTTACCTCTGGGGCCAACGTCCTGACTTTC

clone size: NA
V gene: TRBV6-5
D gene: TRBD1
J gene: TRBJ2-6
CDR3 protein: CASSYKGQGAHGANVLTF
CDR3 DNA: TGTGCCAGCAGTTATAAGGGACAGGGGGCGCACGGGGCCAACGTCCTGACTTTC

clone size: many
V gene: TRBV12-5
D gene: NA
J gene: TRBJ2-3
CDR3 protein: CASGLGGTDTQYF
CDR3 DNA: TGTGCTAGTGGTTTAGGGGGCACAGATACGCAGTATTTT

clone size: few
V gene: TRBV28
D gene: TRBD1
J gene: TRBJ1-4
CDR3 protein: CASIRSPQGVGEKLFF
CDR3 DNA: TGTGCCAGCATAAGGTCTCCACAGGGGGTTGGTGAAAAACTGTTTTTT

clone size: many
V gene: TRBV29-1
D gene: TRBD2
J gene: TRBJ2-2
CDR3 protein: CSVVTSGGTGELFF
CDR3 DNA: TGCAGCGTTGTCACTAGCGGGGGCACCGGGGAGCTGTTTTTT

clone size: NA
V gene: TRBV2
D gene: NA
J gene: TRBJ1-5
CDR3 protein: CASVGQHNQPQHF
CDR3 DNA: TGTGCCAGCGTAGGACAGCACAATCAGCCCCAGCATTTT

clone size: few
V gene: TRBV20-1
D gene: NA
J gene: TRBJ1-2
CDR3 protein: CSAEDGNYGYTF
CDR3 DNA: TGCAGTGCGGAGGACGGGAACTATGGCTACACCTTC

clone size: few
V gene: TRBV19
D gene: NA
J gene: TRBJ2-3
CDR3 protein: CASSIAQGPDTQYF
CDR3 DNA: TGTGCCAGTAGTATCGCGCAGGGTCCAGATACGCAGTATTTT

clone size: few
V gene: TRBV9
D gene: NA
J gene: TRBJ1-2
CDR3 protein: CASSVPYDSNYGYTF
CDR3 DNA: TGTGCCAGCAGCGTCCCATATGATAGCAACTATGGCTACACCTTC

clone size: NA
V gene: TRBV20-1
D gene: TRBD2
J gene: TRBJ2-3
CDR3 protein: CSAESSGGADTQYF
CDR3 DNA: TGCAGTGCCGAGTCTAGCGGGGGCGCAGATACGCAGTATTTT

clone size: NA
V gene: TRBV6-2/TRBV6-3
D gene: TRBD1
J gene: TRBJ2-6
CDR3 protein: CASSFTSGTGVRGANVLTF
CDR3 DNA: TGTGCCAGCAGTTTTACTTCTGGGACAGGAGTCCGTGGGGCCAACGTCCTGACTTTC

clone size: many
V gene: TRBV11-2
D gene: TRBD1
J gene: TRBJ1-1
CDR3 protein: CASSPDRVQAFF
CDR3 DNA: TGTGCCAGCAGCCCAGACAGGGTACAAGCTTTCTTT

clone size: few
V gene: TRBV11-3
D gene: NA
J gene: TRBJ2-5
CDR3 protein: CASSPDVGETQYF
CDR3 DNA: TGTGCCAGCAGCCCGGATGTGGGGGAGACCCAGTACTTC

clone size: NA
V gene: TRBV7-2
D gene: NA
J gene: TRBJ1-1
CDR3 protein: CASRGDRTKTEAFF
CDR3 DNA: TGTGCCAGCAGGGGTGACAGGACCAAAACTGAAGCTTTCTTT

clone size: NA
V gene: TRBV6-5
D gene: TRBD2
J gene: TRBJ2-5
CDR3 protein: CASRRTSLETQYF
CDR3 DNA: TGTGCCAGCAGAAGGACTAGTTTAGAGACCCAGTACTTC

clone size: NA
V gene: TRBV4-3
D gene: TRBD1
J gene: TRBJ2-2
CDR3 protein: CASSQDRQGTGELFF
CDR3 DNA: TGCGCCAGCAGCCAAGATAGACAGGGGACCGGGGAGCTGTTTTTT

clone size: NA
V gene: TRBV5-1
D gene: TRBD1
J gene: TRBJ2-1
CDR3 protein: CASRVWRGTGSYNEQFF
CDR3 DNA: TGCGCCAGCAGAGTTTGGAGGGGGACAGGTTCCTACAATGAGCAGTTCTTC

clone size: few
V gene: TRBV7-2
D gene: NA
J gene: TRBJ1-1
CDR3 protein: CASSSTGGHTEAFF
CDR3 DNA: TGTGCCAGCAGCTCGACCGGCGGCCACACTGAAGCTTTCTTT

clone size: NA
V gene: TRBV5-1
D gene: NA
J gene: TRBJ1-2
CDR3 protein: CASSNAGGHLYGYTF
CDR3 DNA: TGCGCCAGCAGCAACGCGGGGGGCCACCTTTATGGCTACACCTTC

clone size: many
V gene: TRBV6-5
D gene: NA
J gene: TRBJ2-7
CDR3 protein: CASSYLRVGEQYF
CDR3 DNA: TGTGCCAGCAGTTACCTGAGGGTGGGCGAGCAGTACTTC

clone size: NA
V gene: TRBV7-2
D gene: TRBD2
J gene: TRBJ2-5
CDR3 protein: CASSPTGLAGATQYF
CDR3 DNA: TGTGCCAGCAGCCCCACCGGACTAGCGGGGGCGACCCAGTACTTC

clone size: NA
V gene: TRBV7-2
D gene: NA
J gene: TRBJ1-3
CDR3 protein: CASSFRGPGNTIYF
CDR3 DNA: TGTGCCAGCAGCTTCCGGGGGCCAGGAAACACCATATATTTT

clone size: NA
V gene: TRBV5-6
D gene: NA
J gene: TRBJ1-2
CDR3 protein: CASSLETTGNYGYTF
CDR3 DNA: TGTGCCAGCAGCTTAGAAACTACAGGAAACTATGGCTACACCTTC

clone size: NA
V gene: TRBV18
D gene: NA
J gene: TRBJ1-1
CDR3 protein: CASSSGETEAFF
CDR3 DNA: TGTGCCAGCTCATCAGGGGAAACTGAAGCTTTCTTT

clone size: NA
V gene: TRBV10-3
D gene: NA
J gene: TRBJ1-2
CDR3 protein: CAISGLAADGYTF
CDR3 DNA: TGTGCCATCAGTGGGTTGGCGGCTGATGGCTACACCTTC

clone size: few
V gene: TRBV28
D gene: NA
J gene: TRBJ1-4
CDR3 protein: CASRITNEKLFF
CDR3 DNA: TGTGCCAGCAGGATAACTAATGAAAAACTGTTTTTT

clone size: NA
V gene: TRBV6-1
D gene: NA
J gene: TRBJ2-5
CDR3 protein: CASSPTRQGGQETQYF
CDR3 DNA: TGTGCCAGCAGTCCCACTCGACAGGGAGGCCAAGAGACCCAGTACTTC

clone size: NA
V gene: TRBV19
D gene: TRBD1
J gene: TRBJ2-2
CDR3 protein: CASTFRTGGRTGELFF
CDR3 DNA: TGTGCCAGTACCTTTCGGACAGGGGGCCGAACCGGGGAGCTGTTTTTT

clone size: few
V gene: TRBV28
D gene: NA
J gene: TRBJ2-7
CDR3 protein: CASSPWVQGTYEQYF
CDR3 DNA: TGTGCCAGCAGTCCCTGGGTTCAGGGGACCTACGAGCAGTACTTC

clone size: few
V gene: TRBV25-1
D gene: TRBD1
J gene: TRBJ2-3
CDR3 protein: CASSERDRGADTQYF
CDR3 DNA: TGTGCCAGCAGTGAACGGGACAGGGGTGCAGATACGCAGTATTTT

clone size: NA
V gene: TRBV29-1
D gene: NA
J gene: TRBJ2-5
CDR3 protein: CSVTARRGETQYF
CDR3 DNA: TGCAGCGTGACCGCCAGGCGGGGAGAGACCCAGTACTTC

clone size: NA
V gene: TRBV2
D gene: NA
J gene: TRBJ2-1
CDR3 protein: CASSVLLGHEQFF
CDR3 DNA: TGTGCCAGCAGTGTTCTTTTAGGGCATGAGCAGTTCTTC

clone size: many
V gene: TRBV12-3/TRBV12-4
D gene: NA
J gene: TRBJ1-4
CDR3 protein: CASSLGQKNEKLFF
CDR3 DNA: TGTGCCAGCAGTTTAGGACAGAAGAATGAAAAACTGTTTTTT

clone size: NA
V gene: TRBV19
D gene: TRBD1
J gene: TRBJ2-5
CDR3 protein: CASKGDSWQETQYF
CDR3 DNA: TGTGCCAGTAAAGGGGACAGTTGGCAAGAGACCCAGTACTTC

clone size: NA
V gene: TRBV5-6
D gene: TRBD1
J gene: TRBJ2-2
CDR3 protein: CASSSRGRFTGELFF
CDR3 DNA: TGTGCCAGCAGCTCCAGGGGGCGGTTCACCGGGGAGCTGTTTTTT

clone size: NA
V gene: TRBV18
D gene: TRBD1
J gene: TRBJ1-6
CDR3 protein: CASSPRTGGAGNSPLHF
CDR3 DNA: TGTGCCAGCTCACCTCGGACAGGGGGCGCTGGGAATTCACCCCTCCACTTT

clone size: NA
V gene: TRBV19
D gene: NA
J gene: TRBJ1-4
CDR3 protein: CASNLNLGEKLFF
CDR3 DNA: TGTGCCAGTAACCTCAATCTCGGGGAAAAACTGTTTTTT

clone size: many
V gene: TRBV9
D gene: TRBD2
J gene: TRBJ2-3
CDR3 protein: CASSPRLAGGRPTDTQYF
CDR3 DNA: TGTGCCAGCAGCCCCCGACTAGCGGGGGGGCGGCCAACAGATACGCAGTATTTT